Included here is one T cell receptor (beta chain) sequence, with context. Antigen unknown. Trimming cost V 0 bases and J 4 bases; bases outside gene matches: 2. CDR3 length: 14 amino acids. Looked up from germline, CDR1 is SEHNR and CDR2 is FQNEAQ (reference sequence). The entry originates in a study of T cell responses to AZD1222 COVID-19 vaccine. Across the study: Second doses at about 4 or about 12 weeks were pooled. Findings of the study overall: Donors, mostly white British, included more females; clonal diversity was possibly underestimated.

Generated by immunoSEQ multiplex PCR, the TCRdb table keeps only in-frame clones and is missing some. Altogether some 140,000 clones are present, approximately 80% being singletons, with the ten largest covering roughly 4.3%. This material consisted of peripheral blood, taken on day 0 of AZD1222 vaccination. The source of this sequence is an adult in good health. This chain uses TRBV7-9 with TRBJ2-5; 7 nucleotides match TRBD2. The CDR3: CASSLAGGTETQYF. CDR3 sequence (DNA): TGTGCCAGCAGCTTAGCGGGGGGGACAGAGACCCAGTACTTC.